This T cell receptor beta chain emerged from a study of blood T cell repertoires in COVID-19. The method was immunoSEQ multiplex PCR; TCRdb's version includes in-frame clones alone and lacks a portion of them. Of approximately 22,000 clones in the sample, approximately 88% were seen once. The receptor was isolated from an older man with active or convalescent COVID-19. Sample: peripheral blood.

The CDR3 reads CASSQDRVGNIQYF. The CDR3 DNA is TGCGCCAGCAGCCAAGACAGGGTGGGAAACATTCAGTACTTC. The genes are TRBV4-1 and TRBJ2-4, with a tentative D call TRBD1 (5 bases). CDR3 length equals 14 residues. CDR1 and CDR2 from the germline V gene are MGHRA and YSYEKL. Trimming took 0 bases from V and 6 from J, leaving 9 bases between them.